The 26 T cell receptor beta chains reported below all come from one sample, sequenced in a study of shared clonotypes between healthy human individuals. Only in-frame clones appear in the TCRdb table, and some are missing; sequencing was by immunoSEQ multiplex PCR. The table shows millions of clones, with 85% to 95% occurring only once. Sequences were obtained from naive CD4+ T cells sorted from blood. Subset given: CD45RA+ positively selected. These receptors originate from a man aged 18 to 29 in good health.

The chain joins TRBV7-9 to TRBJ2-7; 7 bases match TRBD1. Trimming cost V 5 bases and J 3 bases; bases outside gene matches: 7. CDR1 is SEHNR, CDR2 FQNEAQ, per germline (reference sequence). CDR3 length: 14 residues. The CDR3 region has the DNA TGTGCCAGCAGCATCTCGGGACAGAGCTACGAGCAGTACTTC. Amino acid sequence: CASSISGQSYEQYF.

This chain joins TRBV2 and TRBJ2-5; 7 nucleotides match TRBD1. The CDR3 spans 14 residues. After removal of 5 bases from V and 2 bases from J, the junction contained 5 bases not matched to a gene. In germline, CDR1 is SNHLY, CDR2 FYNNEI. This CDR3 is CASSRDSQQETQYF. The CDR3 DNA reads as TGTGCCAGCAGTAGGGACAGCCAGCAAGAGACCCAGTACTTC. Combining the CDR3 with reference TRBV2 and TRBJ2-5 gives the whole variable domain EPEVTQTPSHQVTQMGQEVILRCVPISNHLYFYWYRQILGQKVEFLVSFYNNEISEKSEIFDDQFSVERPDGSNFTLKIRSTKLEDSAMYFCASSRDSQQETQYFGPGTRLLVL.

The gene calls are TRBV19 and TRBJ1-6; 9 positions match TRBD1. The CDR3 is 15 amino acids. V shed 6 bases and J 5 bases; nucleotides not matched to a gene: 5. Germline V gives CDR1 LNHDA, CDR2 SQIVND (reference sequence). CDR3 nucleotides: TGTGCCAGTAGCAGGACAGGGGCCAATAATTCACCCCTCCACTTT. The encoded protein is CASSRTGANNSPLHF.

The V call is TRBV7-8, the J call TRBJ2-5; D unclear. The CDR3 extends over 14 amino acids. CDR1 and CDR2 (germline): SGHVS, FQNEAQ. The V end lost 1 base, the J end lost 0 bases, and 6 bases lay between the germline ends. The CDR3 DNA follows: TGTGCCAGCAGCTTAGAGACCCACCAAGAGACCCAGTACTTC. Protein sequence: CASSLETHQETQYF.

The rearrangement uses TRBV6-1 and TRBJ1-2; D unresolved. The CDR3 is made up of 12 amino acids. Germline V gene lookup returns CDR1 MNHNS and CDR2 SASEGT. Trimming stripped 0 bases from V and 14 bases from J, with 13 bases between. The CDR3 DNA follows: TGTGCCAGCAGTGAAGCCCCCCGGGCCGTTACCTTC. Translated: CASSEAPRAVTF.

The V gene is TRBV30, the J gene TRBJ1-3, with TRBD1 matching 7 bases. CDR1 GTSNPN and CDR2 SVGIG come from the germline V gene (reference sequence). Germline trimming cut 2 bases from V and 3 bases from J; bases unmatched to any gene: 7. CDR3 length equals 15 residues. The CDR3 here is CAWSTPGGIGNTIYF. CDR3 coding DNA: TGTGCCTGGAGTACTCCAGGGGGGATTGGAAACACCATATATTTT.

The rearrangement links TRBV15 to TRBJ2-5; D is possibly TRBD1 (6 bases). The CDR3 runs 15 residues. V lost 0 bases, J lost 3 bases, and 11 bases lay in between. Per the germline V gene, CDR1 is LNHNV and CDR2 is YYDKDF (reference sequence). The CDR3 is CATSRDPRTEETQYF. Written as DNA, the CDR3 is TGTGCCACCAGCAGAGATCCCAGGACAGAAGAGACCCAGTACTTC.

This chain joins TRBV20-1 and TRBJ1-1; D is ambiguous. Germline lookup yields CDR1 DFQATT and CDR2 SNEGSKA (reference sequence). The CDR3 extends over 11 amino acids. Trimming removed 5 bases from V and 6 bases from J, with 10 bases in between. The CDR3 is CSAREIPEAFF. CDR3 coding DNA: TGCAGTGCTCGGGAAATACCTGAAGCTTTCTTT.

The chain joins TRBV6-5 to TRBJ2-7; the match to TRBD1 covers 8 bases. CDR3 length: 14 amino acids. Germline trimming cut 4 bases from V and 4 bases from J; bases unmatched to any gene: 6. Germline CDR1 and CDR2: MNHEY and SVGAGI. This chain's CDR3 is CASSSLQGGYEQYF. CDR3 sequence (DNA): TGTGCCAGCAGTTCCCTACAGGGGGGATACGAGCAGTACTTC.

CDR3 coding DNA: TGTGCCAGTAGGAAAGGGGATACGAACACCGGGGAGCTGTTTTTT. This sequence encodes CASRKGDTNTGELFF. This rearrangement joins TRBV19 to TRBJ2-2; D may be TRBD1 (5 bases). The CDR3 is made up of 15 amino acids. Germline V gene sequence: CDR1 LNHDA, CDR2 SQIVND (reference sequence). Trimming left V 6 bases short and J 0 bases short, with 11 bases between.

This chain links TRBV2 with TRBJ1-5; a possible D gene is TRBD1 (6 bases). This CDR3 comprises 13 residues. With 5 bases removed from V and 4 bases from J, the gap between germline ends came to 9 bases. Germline V gene data show CDR1 as SNHLY and CDR2 as FYNNEI. CDR3 sequence reads: CASSLDRNQPQHF. The DNA for the CDR3 is TGTGCCAGCAGTCTGGACAGAAATCAGCCCCAGCATTTT. Full variable domain (rest looked up from reference TRBV2 and TRBJ1-5): EPEVTQTPSHQVTQMGQEVILRCVPISNHLYFYWYRQILGQKVEFLVSFYNNEISEKSEIFDDQFSVERPDGSNFTLKIRSTKLEDSAMYFCASSLDRNQPQHFGDGTRLSIL.

J is TRBJ1-2 and V is TRBV18; weak D call: TRBD1 (5 bases). CDR3 length: 15 residues. Trimming removed 2 bases from V and 6 bases from J, with 16 bases in between. Germline V gene sequence: CDR1 KGHSH, CDR2 LQKENI. The DNA of the CDR3 is TGTGCCAGCTCACCAGAGGTCCTGCAGGGCGATGGCTACACCTTC. Protein: CASSPEVLQGDGYTF.

The chain has TRBV28 and TRBJ1-6; the match to TRBD1 covers 9 bases. Trimming took 10 bases from V and 4 from J; bases not matched to a gene: 11. The germline V gene has CDR1 MDHEN and CDR2 SYDVKM. There are 16 residues in the CDR3. The CDR3 loop is CATISGQGNYNSPLHF. The DNA of the CDR3 is TGTGCCACAATCTCGGGACAGGGAAATTATAATTCACCCCTCCACTTT.

The J gene is TRBJ1-6, the V gene TRBV6-6; perhaps TRBD1 as D (5 bases). This CDR3 has 16 amino acids. V lost 5 bases and J lost 7, with 18 bases in between. Germline V lookup: CDR1 MNHNY, CDR2 SVGAGI (reference sequence). The chain's CDR3 is CASSPRGELSNSPLHF. The CDR3 nucleotides are TGTGCCAGCAGTCCCCGGGGGGAACTCTCGAATTCACCCCTCCACTTT.

As regards this clone: Within the sample, other DNA sequences also encode this same CDR3. The chain links TRBV7-3 to TRBJ1-1, with D unresolved. Germline CDR1 reads SGHTA; CDR2 reads FQGTGA. V was pared by 5 bases and J by 4 bases, with 14 bases between. The CDR3 extends over 14 amino acids. The CDR3 reads CASSPTGSGTEAFF. In nucleotides, the CDR3 is TGTGCCAGCAGCCCCACGGGAAGTGGCACTGAAGCTTTCTTT. Full variable domain (missing parts from reference TRBV7-3 and TRBJ1-1): GAGVSQTPSNKVTEKGKYVELRCDPISGHTALYWYRQSLGQGPEFLIYFQGTGAADDSGLPNDRFFAVRPEGSVSTLKIQRTERGDSAVYLCASSPTGSGTEAFFGQGTRLTVV.

This clone came up once. The chain joins TRBV10-3 to TRBJ2-7, with D possibly matching TRBD2 (6 bases). The ends were cut back, 2 bases at V and 6 bases at J, with 17 bases in the middle. Germline CDR1 ENHRY, CDR2 SYGVKD. The CDR3 covers 15 residues. The CDR3: CAISEGGKNRPEQYF. Here the CDR3 DNA reads TGTGCCATCAGTGAGGGGGGGAAGAATCGCCCCGAGCAGTACTTC.

The rearrangement joins TRBV7-2 to TRBJ2-5; perhaps TRBD1 as D (6 bases). CDR3 size: 15 residues. Trimming took off 5 bases at V and 5 bases at J, with 18 bases between the two ends. From germline, CDR1 is SGHTA and CDR2 FQGNSA. CDR3 in amino acids: CASSISGESWETQYF. The CDR3 DNA sequence: TGTGCCAGCAGCATTTCAGGGGAGAGCTGGGAGACCCAGTACTTC.

CDR3 sequence: CASSPEGATYNEQFF. CDR3 bases: TGCGCCAGCAGCCCTGAGGGGGCGACCTACAATGAGCAGTTCTTC. V and J are TRBV5-1 and TRBJ2-1, with 7 bases lining up with TRBD1. Looked up from germline, CDR1 is SGHRS and CDR2 is YFSETQ. The CDR3 is 15 amino acids. Unmatched junction bases numbered 6, after V lost 4 bases and J lost 2 bases.

This rearrangement joins TRBV10-3 to TRBJ2-3; 7 bases align to TRBD2. With 3 bases clipped from V and 1 base from J, the junction kept 7 bases outside the gene matches. The CDR3 sequence is 16 residues long. Per the germline V gene, CDR1 is ENHRY and CDR2 is SYGVKD. The CDR3 protein is CAISDLGGRGTDTQYF. The DNA of the CDR3 is TGTGCCATCAGTGATTTGGGCGGGAGAGGCACAGATACGCAGTATTTT.

The rearrangement joins TRBV6-5 to TRBJ1-1, with D uncertain. V shed 2 bases and J shed 0 bases, with 7 bases lying between them. CDR3 size: 14 residues. In germline, CDR1 is MNHEY, CDR2 SVGAGI. The CDR3, as DNA: TGTGCCAGCAGTTACCTTCATATGAACACTGAAGCTTTCTTT. Its protein product is CASSYLHMNTEAFF.

This chain links TRBV27 with TRBJ1-1, with 8 bases lining up with TRBD1. This CDR3 has 14 residues. Germline loops: CDR1 MNHEY, CDR2 SMNVEV (reference sequence). Trimming cost V 5 bases and J 1 base; bases outside gene matches: 3. CDR3 sequence (DNA): TGTGCCAGCAGTCCCGGGACAGGGAACACTGAAGCTTTCTTT. Translated: CASSPGTGNTEAFF.

The V call is TRBV7-9, the J call TRBJ2-1; D gene unclear. This CDR3 spans 15 amino acids. In germline, CDR1 is SEHNR, CDR2 FQNEAQ (reference sequence). The V and J ends lost 0 bases and 1 base respectively, with 7 bases between them. Written as DNA, the CDR3 is TGTGCCAGCAGCTTAGCAGGGTTTTCCTACAATGAGCAGTTCTTC. Translation gives CASSLAGFSYNEQFF. The full variable domain, completed using reference TRBV7-9 and TRBJ2-1, is DTGVSQNPRHKITKRGQNVTFRCDPISEHNRLYWYRQTLGQGPEFLTYFQNEAQLEKSRLLSDRFSAERPKGSFSTLEIQRTEQGDSAMYLCASSLAGFSYNEQFFGPGTRLTVL.

The sample holds one count of this clone. The sample carries other DNA sequences with the same CDR3. The chain couples TRBV7-2 to TRBJ2-5; D gene unclear. The CDR3 is made up of 12 amino acids. Trimming pared 5 bases from V and 0 bases from J, leaving 4 bases between. Germline V gene sequence: CDR1 SGHTA, CDR2 FQGNSA. The chain's CDR3 is CASSGYQETQYF. The CDR3 DNA reads TGTGCCAGCAGCGGGTACCAAGAGACCCAGTACTTC.

The V and J genes are TRBV5-1 and TRBJ2-3, with 8 bases fitting TRBD2. Germline V gives CDR1 SGHRS, CDR2 YFSETQ. The CDR3 sequence is 16 residues long. Germline trimming cut 0 bases from V and 0 bases from J; bases unmatched to any gene: 3. The CDR3 spells CASSLEASGSTDTQYF. CDR3 DNA sequence: TGCGCCAGCAGCTTGGAGGCTAGCGGGAGCACAGATACGCAGTATTTT.

This clone was seen a handful of times. This chain uses TRBV6-5 with TRBJ2-2; no clear D. CDR3 length equals 13 residues. V was trimmed by 4 bases and J by 8 bases, leaving 11 bases between them. The germline CDR1 and CDR2 sequences are MNHEY and SVGAGI. Here the CDR3 DNA reads TGTGCCAGCAGTTTCAGGAGCCGTGGGGAGCTGTTTTTT. Its protein is CASSFRSRGELFF.

The chain carries TRBV29-1 and TRBJ2-4, with unresolved D. The CDR3 has 21 residues. The V gene lost 5 bases and the J gene lost 7 bases, with 39 bases spanning the gap. Germline V lookup: CDR1 SQVTM, CDR2 ANQGSEA. This CDR3 is CSVYTSSGPLQVGWAGNIQYF. CDR3 sequence (DNA): TGCAGCGTTTACACTTCCTCCGGGCCCCTGCAGGTAGGGTGGGCCGGGAACATTCAGTACTTC.